The next 5 T cell receptor beta chains were all read from a single sample in a study of radiation and T cells in renal cell carcinoma. Sample treatment: treatment-naive control, cytoreductive nephrectomy. Profiled with immunoSEQ multiplex PCR; TCRdb holds only in-frame clones, not every one. The sample lists about 16,000 clones, roughly 60% occurring once. The sequencing used tumor tissue, collected from a patient whose treatment was nephrectomy without radiotherapy. These receptors were obtained from a man between 40 and 49 years old with renal cell carcinoma.

The genes are TRBV5-1 and TRBJ2-4; TRBD1 aligns across 7 bases. V gave up 4 bases and J gave up 4 bases; unmatched junction bases: 14. The CDR3 is made up of 17 amino acids. Per the germline V gene, CDR1 is SGHRS and CDR2 is YFSETQ. This CDR3 is CASSQDGQARGKNIQYF. CDR3 nucleotide sequence: TGCGCCAGCAGCCAAGATGGGCAGGCCAGGGGGAAAAACATTCAGTACTTC.

The chain carries TRBV6-4 and TRBJ2-3; 12 bases map to TRBD2. After removal of 0 bases from V and 5 bases from J, the junction contained 0 bases not matched to a gene. Germline values: CDR1 MRHNA, CDR2 SNTAGT. The CDR3 has 15 amino acids. The CDR3 nucleotides read TGTGCCAGCAGTGACTCGACTAGCGGGGGAGATACGCAGTATTTT. It specifies CASSDSTSGGDTQYF.

Notes on this clone: The sample carries other DNA sequences with the same CDR3. CDR3 in DNA: TGTGCCAGCAGTGAAGTAGCGGGGGTCCAAGAGACCCAGTACTTC. It codes for CASSEVAGVQETQYF. V gene TRBV25-1 combines with J gene TRBJ2-5, with 9 bases matching TRBD2. The germline gives CDR1 MGHDK, CDR2 SYGVNS. The V segment lost 2 bases and the J segment 1 base; nucleotides outside the gene matches: 2. The CDR3 length is 15 residues.

The V and J genes are TRBV5-5 and TRBJ1-5; the D gene is possibly TRBD1 (6 bases). Germline values: CDR1 SGHKS, CDR2 YYEKEE (reference sequence). Trimming removed 2 bases at V and 7 bases at J, with 16 bases between. This CDR3 has 15 residues. The CDR3, as DNA: TGTGCCAGCAGCTTTCAGGGGATAAGGAACCAGCCCCAGCATTTT. This codes for CASSFQGIRNQPQHF.

The gene calls are TRBV7-9 and TRBJ2-3; D is perhaps TRBD2 (5 bases). From germline, CDR1 is SEHNR and CDR2 FQNEAQ (reference sequence). V was clipped by 5 bases and J by 2 bases, with 11 bases between them. The CDR3 sequence is 14 residues long. CDR3: CASSPEVYTDTQYF. The CDR3 region has the DNA TGTGCCAGCAGCCCGGAGGTTTACACAGATACGCAGTATTTT.